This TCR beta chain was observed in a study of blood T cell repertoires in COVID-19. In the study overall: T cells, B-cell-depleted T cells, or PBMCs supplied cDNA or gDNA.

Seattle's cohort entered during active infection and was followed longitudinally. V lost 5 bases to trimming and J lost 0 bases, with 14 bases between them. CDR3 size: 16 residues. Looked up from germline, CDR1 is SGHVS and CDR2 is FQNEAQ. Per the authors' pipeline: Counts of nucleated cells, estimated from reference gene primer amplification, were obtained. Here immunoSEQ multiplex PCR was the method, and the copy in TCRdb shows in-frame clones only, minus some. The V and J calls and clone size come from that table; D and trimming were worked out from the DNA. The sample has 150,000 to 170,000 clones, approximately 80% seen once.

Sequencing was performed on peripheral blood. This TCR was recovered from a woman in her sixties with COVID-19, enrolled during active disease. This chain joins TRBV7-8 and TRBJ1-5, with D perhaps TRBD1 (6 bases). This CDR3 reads CASSPDRPLSNQPQHF. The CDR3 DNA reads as TGTGCCAGCAGCCCAGACAGGCCCCTTAGCAATCAGCCCCAGCATTTT.